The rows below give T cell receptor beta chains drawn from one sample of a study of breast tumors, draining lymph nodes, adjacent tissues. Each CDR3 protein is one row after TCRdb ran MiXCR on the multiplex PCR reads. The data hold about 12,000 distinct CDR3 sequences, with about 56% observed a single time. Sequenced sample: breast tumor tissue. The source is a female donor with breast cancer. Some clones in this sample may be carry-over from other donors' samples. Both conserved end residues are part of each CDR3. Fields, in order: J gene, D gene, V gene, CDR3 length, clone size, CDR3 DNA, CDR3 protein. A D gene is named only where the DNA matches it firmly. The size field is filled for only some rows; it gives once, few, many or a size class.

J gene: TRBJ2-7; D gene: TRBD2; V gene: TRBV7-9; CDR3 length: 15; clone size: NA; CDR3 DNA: TGTGCCAGCAGCTACAGGTCGGGAGGGTCGTACGAGCAGTACTTC; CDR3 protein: CASSYRSGGSYEQYF
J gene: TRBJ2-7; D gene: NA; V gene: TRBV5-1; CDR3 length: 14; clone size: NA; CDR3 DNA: TGCGCCAGCAGCTTGACAGGTCATTCCTACGAGCAGTACTTC; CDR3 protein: CASSLTGHSYEQYF
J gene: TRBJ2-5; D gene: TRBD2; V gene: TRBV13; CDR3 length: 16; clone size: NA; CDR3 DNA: TGTGCCAGCAGCTTAGGTTCCGGGACTACTCAAGAGACCCAGTACTTC; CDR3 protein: CASSLGSGTTQETQYF
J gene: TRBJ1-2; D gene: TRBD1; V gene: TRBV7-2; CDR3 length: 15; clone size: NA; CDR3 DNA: TGTGCCAGCAGCTCCCGGGACAGGGGCAACTATGGCTACACCTTC; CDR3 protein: CASSSRDRGNYGYTF
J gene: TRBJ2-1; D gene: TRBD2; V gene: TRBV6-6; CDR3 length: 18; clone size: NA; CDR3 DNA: TGTGCCAGCAGTTACCCCATTCCAGCGGGGGGGGACCACAATGAGCAGTTCTTC; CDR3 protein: CASSYPIPAGGDHNEQFF
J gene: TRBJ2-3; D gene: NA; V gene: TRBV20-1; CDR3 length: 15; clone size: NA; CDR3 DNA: TGCAGTGCTAGTGGCCGGGACACGGGAACAGATACGCAGTATTTT; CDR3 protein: CSASGRDTGTDTQYF
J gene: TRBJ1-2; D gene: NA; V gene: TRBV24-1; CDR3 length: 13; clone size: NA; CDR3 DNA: TGTGCCACCAGTGTGTCAGCTAACTATGGCTACACCTTC; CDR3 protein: CATSVSANYGYTF
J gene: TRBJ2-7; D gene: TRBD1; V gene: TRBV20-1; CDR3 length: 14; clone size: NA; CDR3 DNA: TGCAGTGCTCCGAGTCCCGGGACAGGGTCCGAGCAGTACTTC; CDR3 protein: CSAPSPGTGSEQYF
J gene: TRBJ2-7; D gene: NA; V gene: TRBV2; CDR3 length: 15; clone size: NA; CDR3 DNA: TGTGCCAGCAGTTTATCGGGGGACCTAACCTACGAGCAGTACTTC; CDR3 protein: CASSLSGDLTYEQYF
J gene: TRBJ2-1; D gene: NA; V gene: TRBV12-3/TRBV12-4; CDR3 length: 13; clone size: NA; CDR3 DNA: TGTGCCAGCAGTAATCAGGGGTACAATGAGCAGTTCTTC; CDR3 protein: CASSNQGYNEQFF
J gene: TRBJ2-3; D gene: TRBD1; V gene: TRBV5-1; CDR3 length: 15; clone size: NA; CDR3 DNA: TGCGCCAGCAGCTCTGGACAGGGTAGCACAGATACGCAGTATTTT; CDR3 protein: CASSSGQGSTDTQYF
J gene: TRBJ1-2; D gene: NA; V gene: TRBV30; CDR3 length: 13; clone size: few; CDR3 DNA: TGTGCCTGGAGCCCGGGGGGGAACTATGGCTACACCTTC; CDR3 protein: CAWSPGGNYGYTF
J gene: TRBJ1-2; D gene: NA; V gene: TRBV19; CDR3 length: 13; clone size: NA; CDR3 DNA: TGTGCCACCCGCGGACGAGGGGTCTATGGCTACACCTTC; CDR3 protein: CATRGRGVYGYTF
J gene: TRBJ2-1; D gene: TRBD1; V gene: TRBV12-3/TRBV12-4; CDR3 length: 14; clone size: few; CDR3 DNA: TGTGCCAGCAGTCCGCGGACAGGGCTCAATGAGCAGTTCTTC; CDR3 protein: CASSPRTGLNEQFF
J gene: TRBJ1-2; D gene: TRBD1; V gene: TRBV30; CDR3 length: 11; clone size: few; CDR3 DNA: TGTGCCTGGAGTGCAGGGGGCGGCTACACCTTC; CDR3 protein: CAWSAGGGYTF